The entry that follows covers one T cell receptor (beta chain) sequence. Its specificity is unknown. This CDR3 spans 14 amino acids. Germline values: CDR1 MGHDK, CDR2 SYGVNS. V gave up 1 base and J gave up 2 bases, with 6 bases separating them. Naive CD8 cells were CD45RO-negative, positively selected for CCR7, excluding terminally differentiated effector memory CD45RA+ cells. Authors' methods: ImmunoSEQ gave junction-only sequences without quality scores, so filtering differed. Produced via immunoSEQ multiplex PCR; TCRdb's table is partial and in-frame only. V, J and clone size are taken as reported in that table, and D and trimming were inferred from the DNA itself. Of under 2,000,000 clones in the sample, roughly 94% were seen once. The entry originates in a study of shared clonotypes between healthy human individuals. Study-wide results and limits: Sharing of clonotypes among donors was expected to vary with sequencing depth.

Sequences were obtained from naive CD8+ T cells sorted from blood. The rearrangement links TRBV25-1 to TRBJ1-3, with D unclear. The clonotype comes from a man aged 18 to 35 in good health. CDR3: CASSEFTAGNTIYF. In DNA, the CDR3 is TGTGCCAGCAGTGAATTCACAGCTGGAAACACCATATATTTT. Filled out from reference TRBV25-1 and TRBJ1-3, the complete variable domain reads EADIYQTPRYLVIGTGKKITLECSQTMGHDKMYWYQQDPGMELHLIHYSYGVNSTEKGDLSSESTVSRIRTEHFPLTLESARPSHTSQYLCASSEFTAGNTIYFGEGSWLTVV.